This T cell receptor (beta chain) was captured in a study of blood T cell repertoires in COVID-19. Across the whole study: Some COVID-19 samples were acute and others convalescent; all came from the United States, Italy and Spain. T cells, B-cell-depleted T cells, or PBMCs supplied cDNA or gDNA.

Only in-frame clones appear in the TCRdb table, and some are missing; sequencing was by immunoSEQ multiplex PCR. This table has 65,000 to 90,000 clones, more than 70% appearing once. Trimming cost V 1 base and J 5 bases; bases outside gene matches: 2. The germline V gene encodes CDR1 SGHNT and CDR2 YYREEE (reference sequence). CDR3 length: 13 amino acids. The sequenced sample consisted of peripheral blood. V usage is TRBV5-4 and J usage is TRBJ2-5; 7 bases are shared with TRBD1. This sequence originates from a woman of 80 years or more with acute or convalescent COVID-19. The CDR3 DNA follows: TGTGCCAGCAGCTTGAGGGGGCGCGAGACCCAGTACTTC. It translates to CASSLRGRETQYF. Full variable domain (missing parts from reference TRBV5-4 and TRBJ2-5): ETGVTQSPTHLIKTRGQQVTLRCSSQSGHNTVSWYQQALGQGPQFIFQYYREEENGRGNFPPRFSGLQFPNYSSELNVNALELDDSALYLCASSLRGRETQYFGPGTRLLVL.